The sequence of this T cell receptor beta chain was determined in a study of a mutant IDH1 vaccine in newly diagnosed glioma. Time point denoted: week 11, during vaccination. In the vaccine, a single dose held 300 ug of the mutant IDH1 20-mer peptide, along with topical imiquimod. The germline CDR1 and CDR2 sequences are SGDLS and YYNGEE. Trimming took off 2 bases at V and 0 bases at J, with 9 bases between the two ends. CDR3 length: 14 amino acids. Sequencing used immunoSEQ multiplex PCR; TCRdb keeps in-frame clones, though not all of them. The table has under 40,000 clones, about 73% seen once. Concerning this clone: What it binds is unknown.

This receptor was identified in a man aged 25-45 years with glioma. V is TRBV9 and J is TRBJ2-7, with unresolved D. The material was PBMCs, obtained from a glioma patient whose treatment included an IDH1 peptide vaccine. Written as DNA, the CDR3 is TGTGCCAGCAGCGTTAAAGGATACTCCTACGAGCAGTACTTC. This sequence encodes CASSVKGYSYEQYF.